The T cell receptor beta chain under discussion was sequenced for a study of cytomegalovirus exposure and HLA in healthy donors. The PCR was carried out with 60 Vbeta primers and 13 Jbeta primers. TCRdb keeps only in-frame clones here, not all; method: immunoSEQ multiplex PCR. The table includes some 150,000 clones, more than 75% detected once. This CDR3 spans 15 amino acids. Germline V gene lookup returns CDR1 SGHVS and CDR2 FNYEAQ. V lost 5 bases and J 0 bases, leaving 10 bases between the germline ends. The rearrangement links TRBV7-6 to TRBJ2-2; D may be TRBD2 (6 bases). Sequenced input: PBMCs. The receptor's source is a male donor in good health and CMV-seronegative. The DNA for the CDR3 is TGTGCCAGCAGCCGCGGGACCGCGAACACCGGGGAGCTGTTTTTT. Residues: CASSRGTANTGELFF. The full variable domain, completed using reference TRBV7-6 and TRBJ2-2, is GAGVSQSPRYKVTKRGQDVALRCDPISGHVSLYWYRQALGQGPEFLTYFNYEAQQDKSGLPNDRFSAERPEGSISTLTIQRTEQRDSAMYRCASSRGTANTGELFFGEGSRLTVL.